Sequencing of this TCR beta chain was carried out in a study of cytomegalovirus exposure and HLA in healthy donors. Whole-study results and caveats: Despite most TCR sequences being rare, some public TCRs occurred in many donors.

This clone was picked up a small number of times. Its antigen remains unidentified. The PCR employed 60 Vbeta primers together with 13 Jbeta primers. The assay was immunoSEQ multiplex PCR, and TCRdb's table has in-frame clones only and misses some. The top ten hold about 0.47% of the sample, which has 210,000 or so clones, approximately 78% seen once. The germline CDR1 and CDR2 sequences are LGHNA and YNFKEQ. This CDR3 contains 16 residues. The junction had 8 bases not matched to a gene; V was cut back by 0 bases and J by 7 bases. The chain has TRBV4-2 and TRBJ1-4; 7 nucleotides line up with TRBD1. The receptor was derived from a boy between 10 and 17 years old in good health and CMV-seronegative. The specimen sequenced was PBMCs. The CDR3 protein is CASSQDNTAGGEKLFF. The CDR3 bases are TGTGCCAGCAGCCAAGATAACACGGCAGGGGGTGAAAAACTGTTTTTT.